This T cell receptor beta chain was captured by sequencing in a study of lymphopenia after photon versus proton radiotherapy. Regarding the study as a whole: Only patients who died were analyzed for survival; proton advantage is unproven. A bigger post-nadir fall in TCR diversity correlated inversely with survival time in deceased patients.

Clones were sequenced by immunoSEQ multiplex PCR, and TCRdb holds only the in-frame ones, with some missing. The sample records some 55,000 clones, approximately 86% being singletons. Germline values: CDR1 MNHNY, CDR2 SVGAGI (reference sequence). This CDR3 has 14 amino acids. V lost 5 bases and J lost 0, with 10 bases in between. Worth noting for this clone: Antigen specificity is unknown.

This rearrangement joins TRBV6-6 to TRBJ1-1; D possibly corresponds to TRBD1 (5 bases). This receptor was identified in a man between 40 and 49 years old with gastric cancer. The specimen was peripheral blood, collected from a patient treated with photon-based radiotherapy. The CDR3 DNA follows: TGTGCCAGCAGTCCCGACAGAGTGAACACTGAAGCTTTCTTT. Encoded protein: CASSPDRVNTEAFF.